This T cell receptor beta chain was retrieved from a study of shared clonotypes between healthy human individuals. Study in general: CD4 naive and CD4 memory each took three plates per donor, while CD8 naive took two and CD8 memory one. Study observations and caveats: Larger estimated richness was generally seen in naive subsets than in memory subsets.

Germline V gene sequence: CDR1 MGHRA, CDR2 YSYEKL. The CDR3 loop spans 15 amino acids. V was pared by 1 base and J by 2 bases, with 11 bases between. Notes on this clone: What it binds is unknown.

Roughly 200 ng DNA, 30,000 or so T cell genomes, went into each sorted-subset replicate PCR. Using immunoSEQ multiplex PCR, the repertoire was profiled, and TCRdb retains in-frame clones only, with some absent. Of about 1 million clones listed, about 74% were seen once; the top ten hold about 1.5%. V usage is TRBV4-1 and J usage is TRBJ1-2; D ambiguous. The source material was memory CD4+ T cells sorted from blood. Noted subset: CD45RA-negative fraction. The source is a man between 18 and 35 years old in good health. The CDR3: CASSQGPRANYGYTF. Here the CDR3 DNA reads TGCGCCAGCAGCCAAGGCCCTCGGGCGAACTATGGCTACACCTTC.